The present T cell receptor (beta chain) was sequenced within a study of blood T cell repertoires in COVID-19. Study background: PBMCs, B-cell-depleted T cells, or T cells provided the cDNA or gDNA that made up the material.

Germline CDR1 SGHVS, CDR2 FQNEAQ. The CDR3 loop spans 14 amino acids. The V and J ends lost 5 bases and 5 bases, in that order; junction bases with no gene match: 5. Sequenced by immunoSEQ multiplex PCR; TCRdb stores in-frame clones only, minus some. The data show 30,000 to 45,000 clones, with 88% seen just once and around 35% held by the top ten. What was sequenced was peripheral blood. The chain uses TRBV7-8 and TRBJ2-1; 8 bases are a match to TRBD2. The TCR sequence derives from a man in his 70s with active COVID-19. CDR3: CASSRGGSDNEQFF. The CDR3 coding sequence is TGTGCCAGCAGCCGCGGGGGGAGCGACAATGAGCAGTTCTTC.